This T cell receptor beta chain was sequenced in a study of cytomegalovirus exposure and HLA in healthy donors. Germline CDR1 reads SEHNR; CDR2 reads FQNEAQ (reference sequence). CDR3 length: 13 residues. Trimming removed 6 bases from V and 4 bases from J, with 12 bases in between. The primer mix had 60 Vbeta and 13 Jbeta primers. The table came from immunoSEQ multiplex PCR; TCRdb's copy has only in-frame clones and leaves some out. Among approximately 140,000 clones listed, 78% were seen once. Material for sequencing was PBMCs. The chain carries TRBV7-9 and TRBJ1-2, with D hard to call. The TCR originated in a woman aged 18-30 years in good health and CMV-seronegative. The CDR3 region is CASSSRNSYGYTF. CDR3 DNA sequence: TGTGCCAGCAGTTCGAGAAACAGCTATGGCTACACCTTC.